Below are 29 T cell receptor beta chains sequenced from a single sample in a study of T cells in Graves' hyperthyroidism and ophthalmopathy. Researchers took RNA transcripts and amplified the TCR beta CDR3 regions from them. HTBI primers drove first-round RT-PCR of the TCR CDR3. TCRdb reprocessed the multiplex PCR reads via MiXCR and lists one record per CDR3 protein. The sample comprises under 400,000 distinct CDR3 sequences, about 15% of which are singletons, and roughly a fifth rests with the top ten. The sequenced sample consisted of blood. All receptors derive from a woman between 55 and 75 years old with Graves' ophthalmopathy.

This chain uses TRBV29-1 with TRBJ2-7; D uncertain. Germline V gene lookup returns CDR1 SQVTM and CDR2 ANQGSEA. Trimming shortened V by 4 bases and J by 5 bases, and 9 bases separated the two germline ends. The length of the CDR3 is 11 residues. This CDR3 is CSVGRSDEQYF. As DNA, the CDR3 is TGCAGCGTTGGCAGGTCAGACGAGCAGTACTTC.

The table lists this clonotype with many counts. This sequence joins TRBV12-3 or TRBV12-4 and TRBJ1-1; no clear D. V lost 6 bases, J lost 0 bases, and 17 bases lay in between. This CDR3 has 16 residues. The CDR3 DNA reads as TGTGCCAGCAGCCCCGGGCCCATCCGGTTGAACACTGAAGCTTTCTTT. Residues: CASSPGPIRLNTEAFF.

In its sample, this clonotype was seen many times. The CDR3 is CSARRTDYYEQYF. In DNA form, the CDR3 reads TGCAGTGCTAGAAGGACGGATTACTACGAGCAGTACTTC. The J gene is TRBJ2-7, the V gene TRBV20-1; D is ambiguous. The CDR3 contains 13 residues. V lost 2 bases, J lost 3 bases, and 11 bases lay in between. In germline, CDR1 is DFQATT, CDR2 SNEGSKA (reference sequence).

This clonotype has at least ten counts. This rearrangement joins TRBV6-2 or TRBV6-3 to TRBJ1-5; 9 nucleotides align to TRBD1. V lost 2 bases to trimming and J lost 6 bases; unmatched junction nucleotides: 8. The CDR3 has 16 amino acids. Germline V lookup: CDR1 MNHEY, CDR2 SVGEGT. The CDR3 DNA reads TGTGCCAGCAGTTACCCGCAAACAGGGGGCATTCAGCCCCAGCATTTT. Amino acids: CASSYPQTGGIQPQHF.

The sample holds many counts of this clonotype. The DNA of the CDR3 is TGTGCCAGCAGCTTAGAGGAGTGGGGCACTGAAGCTTTCTTT. Translation gives CASSLEEWGTEAFF. This chain joins TRBV7-9 and TRBJ1-1; D not certain. The CDR3 has 14 amino acids. Trimming stripped 1 base from V and 4 bases from J, with 10 bases between. Germline CDR1 is SEHNR and CDR2 is FQNEAQ (reference sequence).

The table lists this clonotype with many counts. The gene calls are TRBV18 and TRBJ1-1; D is ambiguous. Germline values: CDR1 KGHSH, CDR2 LQKENI. The germline V and J ends were trimmed by 0 bases and 0 bases, with 11 bases remaining between them. The CDR3 runs to 16 residues. In nucleotides, the CDR3 is TGTGCCAGCTCACCACCGGGCGGCGGCATGAACACTGAAGCTTTCTTT. This sequence encodes CASSPPGGGMNTEAFF.

Ten or more counts support this clonotype. The chain couples TRBV7-9 to TRBJ2-2, with unresolved D. Trimming stripped 1 base from V and 4 bases from J, with 4 bases between. Germline V gives CDR1 SEHNR, CDR2 FQNEAQ (reference sequence). The CDR3 length is 13 residues. The CDR3 loop reads CASSLESTGELFF. The CDR3 nucleotides are TGTGCCAGCAGCTTAGAGTCCACCGGGGAGCTGTTTTTT.

The chain employs TRBV5-1 and TRBJ2-2; 12 bases fit TRBD2. After removal of 3 bases from V and 4 bases from J, the junction contained 4 bases not matched to a gene. The CDR3 consists of 16 residues. Germline-derived CDR1 and CDR2 are SGHRS and YFSETQ. CDR3 nucleotides: TGCGCCAGCAGCTCTGGGACTAGCGGGTTCACCGGGGAGCTGTTTTTT. Its protein is CASSSGTSGFTGELFF.

This clonotype was seen at least ten times. This sequence joins TRBV28 and TRBJ2-7; TRBD2 aligns across 8 bases. The germline gives CDR1 MDHEN, CDR2 SYDVKM. V shed 7 bases and J 4 bases; nucleotides not matched to a gene: 18. The CDR3 runs 17 residues. The CDR3 is CASNRAGVWGMGYEQYF. Here the CDR3 DNA reads TGTGCCAGCAACAGAGCGGGAGTCTGGGGTATGGGATACGAGCAGTACTTC.

In this sample, this clonotype turned up many times. The chain uses TRBV2 and TRBJ1-3; D gene unclear. Between the trimmed V and J ends, which lost 6 bases and 0 bases, there was a span of 9 bases. The CDR3 sequence is 14 residues long. CDR1 and CDR2 (germline): SNHLY, FYNNEI. The CDR3 protein is CASRVEISGNTIYF. CDR3 nucleotide sequence: TGTGCCAGCAGAGTAGAGATCTCTGGAAACACCATATATTTT.

This clonotype was picked up a small number of times. V is TRBV14 and J is TRBJ2-2; tentative D call: TRBD1 (6 bases). CDR1 is SGHDN and CDR2 is FVKESK in the germline V gene. V was clipped by 1 base and J by 8 bases, with 17 bases between them. The CDR3 is 16 amino acids. CDR3 loop: CASSQVRQALTGELFF. The CDR3 bases are TGTGCCAGCAGCCAAGTACGACAGGCCCTGACTGGGGAGCTGTTTTTT.

This clonotype was detected ten times or more. The V and J genes are TRBV7-3 and TRBJ2-2; D remains unclear. V was shortened by 5 bases and J by 7 bases, with 17 bases between the two germline ends. The CDR3 runs 15 residues. Germline V gene sequence: CDR1 SGHTA, CDR2 FQGTGA. In DNA, the CDR3 is TGTGCCAGCAGCCTCGGGCTAGTCAGAGGCGGGGAGCTGTTTTTT. Its protein is CASSLGLVRGGELFF.

This clonotype was counted many times. The chain combines TRBV2 with TRBJ2-3; D unclear. Germline V CDR1 and CDR2: SNHLY, FYNNEI. V lost 2 bases and J 5 bases, leaving 11 bases between the germline ends. This CDR3 contains 14 residues. CDR3 nucleotides: TGTGCCAGCAGTGAAATGGGCTACCGAGATACGCAGTATTTT. Residues: CASSEMGYRDTQYF. Supplemented by reference TRBV2 and TRBJ2-3, the full variable domain reads EPEVTQTPSHQVTQMGQEVILRCVPISNHLYFYWYRQILGQKVEFLVSFYNNEISEKSEIFDDQFSVERPDGSNFTLKIRSTKLEDSAMYFCASSEMGYRDTQYFGPGTRLTVL.

This sequence joins TRBV19 and TRBJ1-5; 8 bases fit TRBD1. The CDR3 consists of 15 residues. Per the germline V gene, CDR1 is LNHDA and CDR2 is SQIVND (reference sequence). V lost 5 bases, J lost 2 bases, and 5 bases stayed unmatched. The CDR3 here is CASSSDRGGNQPQHF. In DNA form, the CDR3 reads TGTGCCAGTAGTTCTGACAGGGGAGGCAATCAGCCCCAGCATTTT.

This clonotype appeared many times. This chain uses TRBV2 with TRBJ2-2; tentative D call: TRBD1 (6 bases). This CDR3 has 13 amino acids. Germline values: CDR1 SNHLY, CDR2 FYNNEI. V dropped 5 bases and J dropped 9 bases, with 13 bases sitting between them. In DNA form, the CDR3 reads TGTGCCAGCAGTCCTCAGGGGTTCCGGGAGCTGTTTTTT. The encoded protein is CASSPQGFRELFF.

This clonotype was counted many times. The chain couples TRBV20-1 to TRBJ1-5, with TRBD1 matching 7 bases. Trimming took 3 bases from V and 1 from J; bases not matched to a gene: 6. This CDR3 is 15 amino acids long. CDR1 DFQATT and CDR2 SNEGSKA come from the germline V gene (reference sequence). The CDR3 DNA follows: TGCAGTGCTAGGAGAGGGGGCAGAAGCAATCAGCCCCAGCATTTT. It is translated as CSARRGGRSNQPQHF.

At least ten counts were recorded for this clonotype. The chain uses TRBV30 and TRBJ1-1; possible D gene TRBD1, 6 bases. Per the germline V gene, CDR1 is GTSNPN and CDR2 is SVGIG (reference sequence). The length of the CDR3 is 14 residues. Trimming stripped 2 bases from V and 1 base from J, with 11 bases between. The CDR3 nucleotides read TGTGCCTGGAGTCTCGACAGGAGGAACACTGAAGCTTTCTTT. It is translated as CAWSLDRRNTEAFF. The full variable domain, in which reference TRBV30 and TRBJ1-1 provide the parts outside the CDR3, is SQTIHQWPATLVQPVGSPLSLECTVEGTSNPNLYWYRQAAGRGLQLLFYSVGIGQISSEVPQNLSASRPQDRQFILSSKKLLLSDSGFYLCAWSLDRRNTEAFFGQGTRLTVV.

This sequence joins TRBV9 and TRBJ2-1; D perhaps matches TRBD2 (6 bases). The CDR3 has 13 residues. V was pared by 4 bases and J by 6 bases, with 11 bases between. CDR1 is SGDLS and CDR2 is YYNGEE in the germline V gene. CDR3 protein: CASSSGLSNEQFF. CDR3 nucleotides: TGTGCCAGCAGCTCGGGACTGTCCAATGAGCAGTTCTTC.

This clonotype showed up just a few times. The J gene is TRBJ2-1, the V gene TRBV19; 8 positions match TRBD2. This CDR3 is 15 amino acids long. V dropped 5 bases and J dropped 4; count of bases not matched to a gene: 7. The germline V gene has CDR1 LNHDA and CDR2 SQIVND (reference sequence). The DNA of the CDR3 is TGTGCCAGTAGTCCGAGGCAGCGGGGGTACAATGAGCAGTTCTTC. This sequence encodes CASSPRQRGYNEQFF.

This clonotype appeared many times. The chain recombines TRBV6-6 with TRBJ2-3, with D perhaps TRBD2 (5 bases). The CDR3 extends over 14 amino acids. V dropped 2 bases and J dropped 6 bases, with 12 bases sitting between them. CDR1 is MNHNY and CDR2 is SVGAGI in the germline V gene (reference sequence). The CDR3 reads CASSYPSPGDTQYF. Here the CDR3 DNA reads TGTGCCAGCAGTTACCCTAGCCCTGGGGATACGCAGTATTTT.

This clonotype showed up just a few times. The chain recombines TRBV10-3 with TRBJ1-2; D gene uncertain. Germline lookup yields CDR1 ENHRY and CDR2 SYGVKD. The ends were cut back, 2 bases at V and 8 bases at J, with 9 bases in the middle. CDR3 size: 12 residues. The CDR3: CAISETLDGYTF. The CDR3 DNA sequence: TGTGCCATCAGTGAGACTTTGGACGGCTACACCTTC.

This clonotype has more than one count but fewer than ten. V and J are TRBV28 and TRBJ2-7; 7 nucleotides match TRBD1. The CDR3 is 14 amino acids. CDR1 and CDR2 (germline): MDHEN, SYDVKM. V dropped 6 bases and J dropped 1; count of bases not matched to a gene: 6. Here the CDR3 reads CASRGGPRSYEQYF. CDR3 DNA: TGTGCCAGCAGAGGGGGCCCTAGGTCCTACGAGCAGTACTTC.

A few counts support this clonotype. The rearrangement uses TRBV7-3 and TRBJ2-2; D gene unclear. Germline V gives CDR1 SGHTA, CDR2 FQGTGA. Trimming cost V 4 bases and J 2 bases, with 8 bases left between them. The CDR3 length is 14 residues. CDR3 DNA sequence: TGTGCCAGCAGCTCACTAATAAACACCGGGGAGCTGTTTTTT. Translation: CASSSLINTGELFF.

The V gene is TRBV28, the J gene TRBJ2-6, with 12 bases that match TRBD1. The CDR3 loop spans 17 amino acids. V was pared by 5 bases and J by 2 bases, with 4 bases of the junction left unmatched. Germline-derived CDR1 and CDR2 are MDHEN and SYDVKM. The chain's CDR3 is CASSAGQGAPGANVLTF. As DNA, the CDR3 is TGTGCCAGCAGTGCGGGACAGGGGGCGCCTGGGGCCAACGTCCTGACTTTC. Supplemented by reference TRBV28 and TRBJ2-6, the full variable domain reads DVKVTQSSRYLVKRTGEKVFLECVQDMDHENMFWYRQDPGLGLRLIYFSYDVKMKEKGDIPEGYSVSREKKERFSLILESASTNQTSMYLCASSAGQGAPGANVLTFGAGSRLTVL.

This clonotype was recorded a few times. The chain carries TRBV6-1 and TRBJ2-7; D perhaps matches TRBD1 (6 bases). This CDR3 is 13 amino acids long. Trimming stripped 8 bases from V and 3 bases from J, with 14 bases between. The V gene's germline CDR1 is MNHNS and CDR2 SASEGT. The chain's CDR3 is CASLPGHGYEQYF. The CDR3 coding sequence is TGTGCCAGCCTGCCGGGACACGGCTACGAGCAGTACTTC.

J is TRBJ2-4 and V is TRBV11-2, with D possibly called TRBD1 or TRBD2 (5 bases each). The ends were cut back, 6 bases at V and 9 bases at J, with 18 bases in the middle. This CDR3 spans 14 amino acids. CDR1 SGHAT and CDR2 FQNNGV come from the germline V gene. The CDR3 DNA follows: TGTGCCAGCAGACAAGACAGCCCTGGGAGCATTCAGTACTTC. Translating it yields CASRQDSPGSIQYF.

The V gene is TRBV29-1, the J gene TRBJ2-3; D not resolved. The germline V gene encodes CDR1 SQVTM and CDR2 ANQGSEA. The V gene lost 4 bases and the J gene lost 2 bases, with 10 bases spanning the gap. The CDR3 is 13 residues long. CDR3: CSVASLYTDTQYF. For the CDR3, the DNA is TGCAGCGTTGCCTCGTTATACACAGATACGCAGTATTTT.

A remark on this clonotype: This clone may be a read error of a much larger clone one base away. This chain uses TRBV18 with TRBJ2-3, with 8 positions matching TRBD1. The CDR3 has 15 amino acids. The germline V gene has CDR1 KGHSH and CDR2 LQKENI. The CDR3: CASPPETGATGTQYF. For the CDR3, the DNA is TGTGCCAGCCCACCTGAGACAGGGGCCACAGGTACGCAGTATTTT. The full variable domain, completed using reference TRBV18 and TRBJ2-3, is NAGVMQNPRHLVRRRGQEARLRCSPMKGHSHVYWYRQLPEEGLKFMVYLQKENIIDESGMPKERFSAEFPKEGPSILRIQQVVRGDSAAYFCASPPETGATGTQYFGPGTRLTVL.

This clonotype turned up a few times. The CDR3 does not end in the conserved phenylalanine or tryptophan, so this is likely a read error. This rearrangement joins TRBV27 to TRBJ2-1; 7 bases agree with TRBD2. The ends lost 0 bases at V and 2 bases at J; junction bases unmatched: 1. The V gene's germline CDR1 is MNHEY and CDR2 SMNVEV (reference sequence). This CDR3 has 15 residues. The CDR3 reads CASSLSGGAYNEQFL. The CDR3 DNA reads TGTGCCAGCAGTTTATCGGGGGGGGCCTACAATGAGCAGTTCCTC.